This TCR beta chain was captured in a study of patients and donors after allogeneic stem cell transplantation. TCRdb itself ran the RT-PCR reads through MiXCR, one entry per CDR3 protein. The sample includes about a million distinct CDR3 sequences, over 15% of them seen just once. The germline gives CDR1 SGHTA, CDR2 FQGNSA. Trimming cost V 4 bases and J 2 bases, with 9 bases left between them. CDR3 length: 13 residues. Sample: blood, either unsorted or a sorted T cell fraction (not recorded which). This TCR was recovered from a human donor who was either an allogeneic HSCT recipient or a stem cell or donor lymphocyte infusion donor (not recorded which). It is not recorded whose cells these are; they may come from a transplant donor. The genes are TRBV7-2 and TRBJ2-7; D is uncertain. For the CDR3, the DNA is TGTGCCAGCAGCTCAAAAGGTACCTACGAGCAGTACTTC. Encoded protein: CASSSKGTYEQYF. The whole variable domain, remainder taken from reference TRBV7-2 and TRBJ2-7, is GAGVSQSPSNKVTEKGKDVELRCDPISGHTALYWYRQSLGQGLEFLIYFQGNSAPDKSGLPSDRFSAERTGGSVSTLTIQRTQQEDSAVYLCASSSKGTYEQYFGPGTRLTVT.